These 12 T cell receptor beta chains came from one sample sequenced in a study of CD8 T cells in ankylosing spondylitis. MiXCR was run by TCRdb on the 5' RACE reads, yielding one entry per CDR3 protein. This sample yields 200,000 to 300,000 distinct CDR3 sequences, of which about 10% are seen a single time; less than 7% belongs to the top ten. The sample taken for sequencing was blood, either unsorted or a sorted T cell fraction (not recorded which). These receptor sequences come from a male donor with ankylosing spondylitis or in good health (not recorded which).

This clonotype has ten or more counts. The chain links TRBV5-1 to TRBJ1-1, with D maybe TRBD1 (5 bases). Trimming shortened V by 0 bases and J by 7 bases, and 10 bases separated the two germline ends. Germline V lookup: CDR1 SGHRS, CDR2 YFSETQ. This CDR3 contains 13 residues. The CDR3 nucleotides read TGCGCCAGCAGCTTGGAAGGGGTTGGTGAAGCTTTCTTT. This sequence encodes CASSLEGVGEAFF.

The chain has TRBV19 and TRBJ1-2; TRBD1 agrees at 7 bases. The CDR3 is made up of 14 amino acids. From germline, CDR1 is LNHDA and CDR2 SQIVND (reference sequence). The V segment lost 5 bases and the J segment 7 bases; nucleotides outside the gene matches: 10. Written as DNA, the CDR3 is TGTGCCAGTAGTTTCGGGACAGTTCGAAGTGGCTACACCTTC. Its protein is CASSFGTVRSGYTF.

This clonotype was counted a few times. The rearrangement links TRBV19 to TRBJ1-1; D call uncertain. Trimming removed 4 bases from V and 6 bases from J, with 6 bases in between. CDR1 LNHDA and CDR2 SQIVND come from the germline V gene (reference sequence). The CDR3 contains 11 residues. The CDR3 loop reads CASSNTPEAFF. The CDR3 nucleotides read TGTGCCAGTAGTAATACGCCTGAAGCTTTCTTT.

This clonotype was seen at least ten times. The V gene is TRBV5-1, the J gene TRBJ2-1, with a possible D match to TRBD1 (6 bases). V lost 4 bases and J lost 3, with 14 bases in between. Germline CDR1 is SGHRS and CDR2 is YFSETQ. The CDR3 runs 15 residues. The CDR3 spells CASSPGVSGYNEQFF. The CDR3 DNA is TGCGCCAGCAGCCCAGGGGTCAGTGGCTACAATGAGCAGTTCTTC.

V usage is TRBV3-1 and J usage is TRBJ1-2; perhaps TRBD1 as D (6 bases). This CDR3 is built from 15 residues. Trimming pared 4 bases from V and 6 bases from J, leaving 18 bases between. Germline V lookup: CDR1 LGHDT, CDR2 YNNKEL (reference sequence). Here the CDR3 DNA reads TGTGCCAGCAGCCGACAATCAACGGGGGCTGATGGCTACACCTTC. The encoded protein is CASSRQSTGADGYTF.

The sample holds many counts of this clonotype. This chain connects TRBV20-1 to TRBJ2-4; D remains ambiguous. V was shortened by 0 bases and J by 8 bases, with 5 bases between the two germline ends. This CDR3 is 11 amino acids long. Germline V CDR1 and CDR2: DFQATT, SNEGSKA (reference sequence). The CDR3 is CSAREVDIQYF. As DNA, the CDR3 is TGCAGTGCTAGAGAGGTAGACATTCAGTACTTC.

The chain employs TRBV18 and TRBJ1-1, with 8 bases lining up with TRBD1. CDR1 is KGHSH, CDR2 LQKENI, per germline. The ends lost 3 bases at V and 0 bases at J; junction bases unmatched: 6. The CDR3 is 16 amino acids. The DNA of the CDR3 is TGTGCCAGCTCACCCGCCGGGACAGGTCTGAACACTGAAGCTTTCTTT. Translating it yields CASSPAGTGLNTEAFF.

This clonotype has at least ten counts. The chain combines TRBV7-7 with TRBJ2-1; 7 bases match TRBD1. CDR3 length equals 15 residues. The V segment lost 3 bases and the J segment 7 bases; nucleotides outside the gene matches: 9. CDR1 SSHAT and CDR2 FNYEAQ come from the germline V gene (reference sequence). In nucleotides, the CDR3 is TGTGCCAGCAGCTTTCTTAGGACAGGCGATAATGAGCAGTTCTTC. It translates to CASSFLRTGDNEQFF. The full variable domain, rest sourced from reference TRBV7-7 and TRBJ2-1, is GAGVSQSPRYKVTKRGQDVTLRCDPISSHATLYWYQQALGQGPEFLTYFNYEAQPDKSGLPSDRFSAERPEGSISTLTIQRTEQRDSAMYRCASSFLRTGDNEQFFGPGTRLTVL.

This clonotype was counted at least ten times. The gene calls are TRBV29-1 and TRBJ2-7; D call uncertain. CDR3 length: 13 amino acids. Per germline, CDR1 SQVTM and CDR2 ANQGSEA. V was clipped by 3 bases and J by 2 bases, with 11 bases between them. CDR3: CSVEVAGAYEQYF. CDR3 DNA sequence: TGCAGCGTTGAGGTGGCTGGTGCCTACGAGCAGTACTTC.

In its sample, this clonotype was seen a few times. The chain carries TRBV28 and TRBJ1-5, with unresolved D. The CDR3 contains 16 residues. V gave up 1 base and J gave up 2 bases, with 12 bases separating them. The V gene's germline CDR1 is MDHEN and CDR2 SYDVKM. The CDR3 DNA is TGTGCCAGCAGTTTATCCGTAATTTTCGGCAATCAGCCCCAGCATTTT. This gives the protein CASSLSVIFGNQPQHF.

This clonotype appeared many times. This rearrangement joins TRBV6-1 to TRBJ1-1, with D possibly TRBD1 on 5 matching bases. The CDR3 contains 15 residues. Germline V lookup: CDR1 MNHNS, CDR2 SASEGT. Trimming shortened V by 7 bases and J by 5 bases, and 20 bases separated the two germline ends. CDR3 nucleotides: TGTGCCAGCAATCGACCGGGACGGTCCGGGACTGAAGCTTTCTTT. Translated: CASNRPGRSGTEAFF.

The sample holds many counts of this clonotype. V and J are TRBV15 and TRBJ1-5; no definite D call. Germline-derived CDR1 and CDR2 are LNHNV and YYDKDF (reference sequence). V shed 5 bases and J shed 7 bases, with 15 bases lying between them. This CDR3 has 14 amino acids. DNA of the CDR3: TGTGCCACCAGCTTGGAGGGCGTGTGGCAGCCCCAGCATTTT. Translation gives CATSLEGVWQPQHF.